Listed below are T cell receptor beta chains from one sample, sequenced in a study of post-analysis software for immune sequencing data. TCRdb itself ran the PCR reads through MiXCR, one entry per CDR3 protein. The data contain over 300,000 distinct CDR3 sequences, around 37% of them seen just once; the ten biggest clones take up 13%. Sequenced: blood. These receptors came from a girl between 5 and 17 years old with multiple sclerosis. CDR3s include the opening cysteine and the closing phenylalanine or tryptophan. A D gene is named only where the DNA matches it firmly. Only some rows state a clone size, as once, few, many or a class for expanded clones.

CDR3aa: CASSLQRQPSAEQYF; CDR3nt: TGTGCCAGCAGCCTCCAGAGGCAGCCCTCCGCCGAGCAGTACTTC; v_gene: TRBV7-8; d_gene: .; abundance: few; len: 15; j_gene: TRBJ2-7
CDR3aa: CASSERPGNQPQHF; CDR3nt: TGTGCCAGCAGTGAAAGGCCAGGGAATCAGCCCCAGCATTTT; v_gene: TRBV2; d_gene: .; abundance: .; len: 14; j_gene: TRBJ1-5
CDR3aa: CASSLSTEQFF; CDR3nt: TGTGCCAGCAGCCTCTCGACCGAGCAGTTCTTC; v_gene: TRBV3-1; d_gene: .; abundance: .; len: 11; j_gene: TRBJ2-1
CDR3aa: CASSQTFSGNNEQFF; CDR3nt: TGTGCCAGCAGCCAGACTTTTTCTGGGAACAATGAGCAGTTCTTC; v_gene: TRBV4-2; d_gene: .; abundance: few; len: 15; j_gene: TRBJ2-1
CDR3aa: CASSPEGQFNYGYTF; CDR3nt: TGTGCCAGCAGCCCCGAGGGACAGTTTAACTATGGCTACACCTTC; v_gene: TRBV7-9; d_gene: TRBD1; abundance: once; len: 15; j_gene: TRBJ1-2
CDR3aa: CASSLGTSGITTQYF; CDR3nt: TGTGCCAGCAGCCTGGGGACTAGCGGGATCACGACCCAGTACTTC; v_gene: TRBV6-6; d_gene: TRBD2; abundance: .; len: 15; j_gene: TRBJ2-5
CDR3aa: CASRTLNNEQFF; CDR3nt: TGTGCCAGCAGGACGCTGAACAATGAGCAGTTCTTC; v_gene: TRBV3-1; d_gene: .; abundance: few; len: 12; j_gene: TRBJ2-1
CDR3aa: CASSWGGRAEAFF; CDR3nt: TGTGCCAGCAGTTGGGGGGGGCGTGCTGAAGCTTTCTTT; v_gene: TRBV27; d_gene: .; abundance: .; len: 13; j_gene: TRBJ1-1
CDR3aa: CASSLSDYGYTF; CDR3nt: TGTGCCAGCAGTTTATCTGACTATGGCTACACCTTC; v_gene: TRBV12-3/TRBV12-4; d_gene: .; abundance: .; len: 12; j_gene: TRBJ1-2
CDR3aa: CSTYKSSTQYF; CDR3nt: TGCAGTACATATAAAAGCAGTACGCAGTATTTT; v_gene: TRBV20-1; d_gene: .; abundance: .; len: 11; j_gene: TRBJ2-3
CDR3aa: CASSEAWGTEAFF; CDR3nt: TGTGCCAGCAGCGAAGCGTGGGGCACTGAAGCTTTCTTT; v_gene: TRBV2; d_gene: .; abundance: .; len: 13; j_gene: TRBJ1-1
CDR3aa: CAISESSQGANNEQFF; CDR3nt: TGTGCCATCAGTGAGTCGAGCCAGGGGGCTAACAATGAGCAGTTCTTC; v_gene: TRBV10-3; d_gene: TRBD1; abundance: .; len: 16; j_gene: TRBJ2-1
CDR3aa: CASSPDRGVWNEKLFF; CDR3nt: TGTGCCAGCAGCCCAGACAGAGGAGTCTGGAATGAAAAACTGTTTTTT; v_gene: TRBV7-8; d_gene: .; abundance: .; len: 16; j_gene: TRBJ1-4
CDR3aa: CASSPMYLQGDGYTF; CDR3nt: TGTGCCAGCAGTCCCATGTATTTACAGGGAGATGGCTACACCTTC; v_gene: TRBV6-5; d_gene: .; abundance: few; len: 15; j_gene: TRBJ1-2
CDR3aa: CASSLGQGLNQPQHF; CDR3nt: TGTGCCAGCAGCCTAGGACAGGGACTCAATCAGCCCCAGCATTTT; v_gene: TRBV7-2; d_gene: TRBD1; abundance: .; len: 15; j_gene: TRBJ1-5
CDR3aa: CATFGQGAYTF; CDR3nt: TGTGCCACGTTTGGACAGGGAGCCTACACCTTC; v_gene: TRBV6-5; d_gene: TRBD1; abundance: .; len: 11; j_gene: TRBJ1-2
CDR3aa: CAGETPYQETQYF; CDR3nt: TGTGCCGGCGAGACACCTTACCAAGAGACCCAGTACTTC; v_gene: TRBV3-1; d_gene: .; abundance: .; len: 13; j_gene: TRBJ2-5
CDR3aa: CASSQEAGNHMNTEAFF; CDR3nt: TGTGCCAGCAGCCAAGAAGCAGGGAACCATATGAACACTGAAGCTTTCTTT; v_gene: TRBV4-2; d_gene: .; abundance: .; len: 17; j_gene: TRBJ1-1
CDR3aa: CASNPQGKSYEQYF; CDR3nt: TGTGCCAGCAATCCCCAGGGGAAATCCTACGAGCAGTACTTC; v_gene: TRBV6-5; d_gene: .; abundance: .; len: 14; j_gene: TRBJ2-7
CDR3aa: CASSRTGQVLDSPYGYTF; CDR3nt: TGCGCCAGCAGCCGCACTGGACAGGTCCTTGATAGTCCCTATGGCTACACCTTC; v_gene: TRBV4-1; d_gene: TRBD1; abundance: few; len: 18; j_gene: TRBJ1-2
CDR3aa: CASSDFDGGHGYTF; CDR3nt: TGTGCCAGCAGCGATTTCGACGGGGGCCATGGCTACACCTTC; v_gene: TRBV7-9; d_gene: .; abundance: many; len: 14; j_gene: TRBJ1-2
CDR3aa: CSARGGGLAGLREYF; CDR3nt: TGCAGTGCTAGAGGAGGGGGGCTAGCGGGCTTAAGGGAGTACTTC; v_gene: TRBV20-1; d_gene: TRBD2; abundance: few; len: 15; j_gene: TRBJ2-7
CDR3aa: CASSQTRTNEKLFF; CDR3nt: TGCGCCAGCAGCCAAACGAGAACTAATGAAAAACTGTTTTTT; v_gene: TRBV4-1; d_gene: .; abundance: .; len: 14; j_gene: TRBJ1-4
CDR3aa: CASSPPGQGPNQPQHF; CDR3nt: TGTGCCAGCAGTCCCCCGGGACAGGGCCCCAATCAGCCCCAGCATTTT; v_gene: TRBV12-3/TRBV12-4; d_gene: TRBD1; abundance: .; len: 16; j_gene: TRBJ1-5
CDR3aa: CASSLEQPKTEAFF; CDR3nt: TGCGCCAGCAGCTTGGAGCAGCCGAAGACTGAAGCTTTCTTT; v_gene: TRBV5-1; d_gene: .; abundance: few; len: 14; j_gene: TRBJ1-1
CDR3aa: CASSLTTGGTGGYEQYF; CDR3nt: TGTGCCAGCAGCTTAACGACCGGGGGGACAGGGGGCTACGAGCAGTACTTC; v_gene: TRBV7-6; d_gene: TRBD1; abundance: .; len: 17; j_gene: TRBJ2-7
CDR3aa: CASTSSQSPLHF; CDR3nt: TGTGCCAGCACCTCAAGTCAATCACCCCTCCACTTT; v_gene: TRBV6-6; d_gene: .; abundance: .; len: 12; j_gene: TRBJ1-6
CDR3aa: CASLGRVERGYTF; CDR3nt: TGTGCCAGCCTAGGCAGGGTCGAGCGGGGCTACACCTTC; v_gene: TRBV7-9; d_gene: .; abundance: .; len: 13; j_gene: TRBJ1-2
CDR3aa: CSAHRVNTEAFF; CDR3nt: TGCAGCGCACACAGGGTTAACACTGAAGCTTTCTTT; v_gene: TRBV29-1; d_gene: .; abundance: few; len: 12; j_gene: TRBJ1-1
CDR3aa: CASSFSARDPDEAFF; CDR3nt: TGTGCCAGCAGCTTTTCCGCCCGGGACCCAGATGAAGCTTTCTTT; v_gene: TRBV7-2; d_gene: .; abundance: .; len: 15; j_gene: TRBJ1-1
CDR3aa: CASSLIDGPNSPLHF; CDR3nt: TGTGCCAGCAGCTTAATAGACGGACCTAATTCACCCCTCCACTTT; v_gene: TRBV7-8; d_gene: .; abundance: few; len: 15; j_gene: TRBJ1-6
CDR3aa: CASSAGGQVDTQYF; CDR3nt: TGTGCCAGCAGCGCAGGGGGGCAGGTAGATACGCAGTATTTT; v_gene: TRBV7-9; d_gene: .; abundance: once; len: 14; j_gene: TRBJ2-3
CDR3aa: CASRDETVPNHEQYF; CDR3nt: TGTGCCAGCCGAGATGAGACGGTCCCTAACCACGAGCAGTACTTC; v_gene: TRBV6-5; d_gene: .; abundance: few; len: 15; j_gene: TRBJ2-7
CDR3aa: CSAGDREGYGYTF; CDR3nt: TGCAGCGCAGGAGACAGGGAAGGCTATGGCTACACCTTC; v_gene: TRBV29-1; d_gene: TRBD1; abundance: few; len: 13; j_gene: TRBJ1-2
CDR3aa: CASSHRQGTHEQYF; CDR3nt: TGTGCCAGCAGTCATAGACAGGGTACCCACGAGCAGTACTTC; v_gene: TRBV7-9; d_gene: TRBD1; abundance: few; len: 14; j_gene: TRBJ2-7
CDR3aa: CASSSYSTGRFDYGYTF; CDR3nt: TGTGCCAGCAGTTCATATTCGACAGGGCGTTTCGACTATGGCTACACCTTC; v_gene: TRBV6-5; d_gene: TRBD1; abundance: many; len: 17; j_gene: TRBJ1-2
CDR3aa: CASSPPVWGKGQDEQFF; CDR3nt: TGCGCCAGCAGCCCCCCCGTGTGGGGGAAGGGACAGGATGAGCAGTTCTTC; v_gene: TRBV5-1; d_gene: TRBD1; abundance: .; len: 17; j_gene: TRBJ2-1
CDR3aa: CASSFYGNEQFF; CDR3nt: TGTGCCAGCAGCTTCTACGGGAATGAGCAGTTCTTC; v_gene: TRBV5-6; d_gene: .; abundance: few; len: 12; j_gene: TRBJ2-1
CDR3aa: CASSLSGQWGEQFF; CDR3nt: TGTGCCAGCAGCTTGTCGGGACAGTGGGGTGAGCAGTTCTTC; v_gene: TRBV5-5; d_gene: TRBD1; abundance: few; len: 14; j_gene: TRBJ2-1
CDR3aa: CSATPDSGNQPQHF; CDR3nt: TGCAGTGCTACCCCGGACAGTGGCAATCAGCCCCAGCATTTT; v_gene: TRBV20-1; d_gene: .; abundance: .; len: 14; j_gene: TRBJ1-5